The next 29 T cell receptor beta chains were all read from a single sample in a study of cytomegalovirus exposure and HLA in healthy donors. 13 Jbeta primers and 60 Vbeta primers were used for the PCR. This table comes from immunoSEQ multiplex PCR, and its TCRdb copy is limited to in-frame clones, with some not included. In the table there are more than 90,000 clones, approximately 58% of which are singletons. The source material was PBMCs. The receptor set was obtained from a woman aged 25 to 39 in good health and CMV-seronegative.

This sequence joins TRBV27 and TRBJ1-1; 9 nucleotides line up with TRBD1. The CDR3 has 13 residues. J gave up 8 bases and V 2 bases, and 3 bases lay outside the gene matches. From germline, CDR1 is MNHEY and CDR2 SMNVEV (reference sequence). The DNA for the CDR3 is TGTGCCAGCAGTTTAGACAGGGGGAGAGAAGCTTTCTTT. Translated: CASSLDRGREAFF.

This clone appeared a single time. This sequence joins TRBV15 and TRBJ2-7; a possible D gene is TRBD1 (5 bases). The CDR3 contains 18 residues. The V gene lost 4 bases and the J gene lost 7 bases, with 29 bases spanning the gap. Germline V gene data show CDR1 as LNHNV and CDR2 as YYDKDF (reference sequence). In DNA form, the CDR3 reads TGTGCCACCAGCACTGACCAAGCAGGGTCATACCGGAGTAGTGAGCAGTACTTC. Translating it yields CATSTDQAGSYRSSEQYF. Together with reference TRBV15 and TRBJ2-7, the CDR3 gives the full variable domain: DAMVIQNPRYQVTQFGKPVTLSCSQTLNHNVMYWYQQKSSQAPKLLFHYYDKDFNNEADTPDNFQSRRPNTSFCFLDIRSPGLGDTAMYLCATSTDQAGSYRSSEQYFGPGTRLTVT.

The chain is built from TRBV9 and TRBJ2-2; no reliable D call. The V end was cut by 0 bases, the J end by 1 base, with 10 bases between. Germline CDR1 reads SGDLS; CDR2 reads YYNGEE. This CDR3 region has 16 residues. CDR3 coding DNA: TGTGCCAGCAGCGTAGAGATTAGAATGAACACCGGGGAGCTGTTTTTT. Translated, it gives CASSVEIRMNTGELFF.

The chain employs TRBV6-1 and TRBJ1-6; D perhaps matches TRBD1 (6 bases). The CDR3 extends over 15 amino acids. Deletions cut 6 bases from V and 9 bases from J, with 18 bases between. The germline V gene encodes CDR1 MNHNS and CDR2 SASEGT. In DNA form, the CDR3 reads TGTGCCAGCAGGGGGGGGGCTGCCTATTTTTCACCCCTCCACTTT. Amino acid sequence: CASRGGAAYFSPLHF.

This clone turned up a few times. This chain connects TRBV18 to TRBJ2-1; 12 bases map to TRBD2. The CDR3 is made up of 16 amino acids. The germline V gene has CDR1 KGHSH and CDR2 LQKENI. Trimming took 0 bases from V and 6 from J; bases not matched to a gene: 3. The CDR3 loop is CASSPPLLAGGNEQFF. The CDR3, as DNA: TGTGCCAGCTCACCACCGTTACTAGCGGGAGGCAATGAGCAGTTCTTC.

The count of this clone is one. The V call is TRBV18, the J call TRBJ2-2; 10 positions match TRBD1. The CDR3 covers 15 residues. CDR1 is KGHSH and CDR2 is LQKENI in the germline V gene. The trim removed 5 bases at V and 7 bases at J, leaving 7 bases unmatched. This CDR3 is CASSLDRGSYGELFF. The DNA of the CDR3 is TGTGCCAGCTCATTGGACAGGGGGTCCTACGGGGAGCTGTTTTTT.

This clone was picked up a small number of times. The chain links TRBV5-1 to TRBJ2-1; D is perhaps TRBD2 (5 bases). With 0 bases removed from V and 8 bases from J, the gap between germline ends came to 12 bases. This CDR3 is built from 14 residues. CDR1 and CDR2 (germline): SGHRS, YFSETQ. CDR3 sequence: CASSLEQLEDEQFF. The CDR3 coding sequence is TGCGCCAGCAGCTTGGAACAGTTGGAGGATGAGCAGTTCTTC.

This chain links TRBV7-8 with TRBJ1-1, with a tentative D call TRBD1 (5 bases). CDR1 is SGHVS, CDR2 FQNEAQ, per germline. Trimming cost V 0 bases and J 8 bases, with 16 bases left between them. The CDR3 extends over 15 amino acids. The CDR3 DNA reads TGTGCCAGCAGCTTAGCTCCTGGACATACCTCAGAAGCTTTCTTT. Its protein product is CASSLAPGHTSEAFF.

The chain uses TRBV6-5 and TRBJ2-7, with TRBD2 identical over 7 bases. The CDR3 consists of 13 residues. Germline V gene sequence: CDR1 MNHEY, CDR2 SVGAGI. Trimming removed 5 bases from V and 5 bases from J; junction bases left unmatched: 6. In DNA, the CDR3 is TGTGCCAGCAGTAGCGGGACTTTAGACGAGCAGTACTTC. This encodes CASSSGTLDEQYF.

The V and J genes are TRBV28 and TRBJ2-2; weak D call: TRBD2 (7 bases). CDR3 size: 15 residues. Germline V gene sequence: CDR1 MDHEN, CDR2 SYDVKM. The V gene lost 10 bases and the J gene lost 5 bases, with 20 bases spanning the gap. The chain's CDR3 is CATQGGALRTGELFF. DNA for the CDR3: TGTGCCACCCAAGGGGGGGCGCTGCGAACCGGGGAGCTGTTTTTT.

The chain uses TRBV7-2 and TRBJ2-3; D might be TRBD2 (6 bases). V shed 2 bases and J shed 2 bases, with 11 bases lying between them. Germline CDR1 is SGHTA and CDR2 is FQGNSA. This CDR3 comprises 15 residues. The CDR3: CASSLSGLTTDTQYF. The CDR3 DNA reads as TGTGCCAGCAGCTTATCGGGACTTACCACAGATACGCAGTATTTT.

The sample holds a few counts of this clone. This chain joins TRBV4-1 and TRBJ1-1, with D perhaps TRBD1 (6 bases). The CDR3 is 15 residues long. Trimming stripped 3 bases from V and 4 bases from J, with 15 bases between. CDR1 and CDR2 from the germline V gene are MGHRA and YSYEKL. This CDR3 is CASSHPPQGTTEAFF. The CDR3 DNA reads TGCGCCAGCAGCCATCCACCCCAGGGGACCACTGAAGCTTTCTTT.

This sequence joins TRBV27 and TRBJ2-7; TRBD2 agrees at 9 bases. This CDR3 is built from 13 residues. V dropped 6 bases and J dropped 3; count of bases not matched to a gene: 3. Germline CDR1 MNHEY, CDR2 SMNVEV (reference sequence). CDR3 DNA: TGTGCCAGCAGGCGGGAGGGCCGCTACGAGCAGTACTTC. Translating gives CASRREGRYEQYF.

Here the CDR3 DNA reads TGTGCCAGCAGCTTCCGTGACACCGGGGAGCTGTTTTTT. Amino acids: CASSFRDTGELFF. V and J are TRBV11-2 and TRBJ2-2, with D unclear. Germline V gives CDR1 SGHAT, CDR2 FQNNGV. Deletions cut 3 bases from V and 3 bases from J, with 5 bases between. The CDR3 sequence is 13 residues long. The full variable domain, its missing parts supplied by reference TRBV11-2 and TRBJ2-2, is EAGVAQSPRYKIIEKRQSVAFWCNPISGHATLYWYQQILGQGPKLLIQFQNNGVVDDSQLPKDRFSAERLKGVDSTLKIQPAKLEDSAVYLCASSFRDTGELFFGEGSRLTVL.

The sample holds one count of this clone. The rearrangement joins TRBV7-6 to TRBJ1-5; D is ambiguous. V lost 4 bases to trimming and J lost 0 bases, with 16 bases between them. The CDR3 runs to 17 residues. Per the germline V gene, CDR1 is SGHVS and CDR2 is FNYEAQ. The chain's CDR3 is CASSSSLGRYSNQPQHF. The CDR3 coding sequence is TGTGCCAGCAGCTCTAGTTTGGGGAGATATAGCAATCAGCCCCAGCATTTT.

The sample holds one count of this clone. The chain combines TRBV5-6 with TRBJ1-1; D gene uncertain. V was clipped by 6 bases and J by 0 bases, with 12 bases between them. The germline V gene encodes CDR1 SGHDT and CDR2 YYEEEE. The CDR3 totals 14 residues. The CDR3 region is CASNLVGVNTEAFF. In DNA, the CDR3 is TGTGCCAGCAACCTCGTAGGAGTGAACACTGAAGCTTTCTTT.

This rearrangement joins TRBV10-2 to TRBJ2-5; 7 bases are shared with TRBD2. The CDR3 contains 15 residues. From germline, CDR1 is WSHSY and CDR2 SAAADI. The J segment lost 5 bases and the V segment lost 1 base, leaving 7 bases of the junction unmatched. CDR3 DNA: TGCGCCAGCAGTGAGTACGCTAGCGGAGGGGAGACCCAGTACTTC. This sequence encodes CASSEYASGGETQYF.

This clone was detected only a few times. The rearrangement joins TRBV28 to TRBJ1-2; tentatively, D is TRBD1 (5 bases). V lost 6 bases, J lost 4 bases, and 18 bases lay in between. Germline assignment: CDR1 MDHEN and CDR2 SYDVKM. The CDR3 has 15 amino acids. Here the CDR3 DNA reads TGTGCCAGCAGCAATCCGGGACTTATAACCTATGGCTACACCTTC. The encoded protein is CASSNPGLITYGYTF.

CDR3 residues: CASSPRRKETQYF. The DNA of the CDR3 is TGTGCCAGCAGTCCACGGAGGAAAGAGACCCAGTACTTC. V is TRBV27 and J is TRBJ2-5; the D gene is possibly TRBD2 (5 bases). The CDR3 length is 13 residues. Germline V gene sequence: CDR1 MNHEY, CDR2 SMNVEV (reference sequence). Trimming shortened V by 5 bases and J by 3 bases, and 10 bases separated the two germline ends.

This clone was found a few times. The gene calls are TRBV4-3 and TRBJ2-7, with TRBD1 identical over 7 bases. Germline CDR1 reads LGHNA; CDR2 reads YSLEER. J lost 3 bases, V lost 0 bases, and 5 bases had no gene match. The CDR3 is made up of 15 amino acids. The CDR3 is CASSQEYGQVYEQYF. For the CDR3, the DNA is TGCGCCAGCAGCCAAGAGTATGGACAGGTCTACGAGCAGTACTTC.

The chain is built from TRBV6-5 and TRBJ1-6, with a weak D call TRBD1 (6 bases). Germline CDR1 and CDR2: MNHEY and SVGAGI. The CDR3 has 15 amino acids. Between the trimmed V and J ends, which lost 2 bases and 9 bases, there was a span of 14 bases. As DNA, the CDR3 is TGTGCCAGCAGTTACCGAACAGGGTTGGGTTCACCCCTCCACTTT. Encoded protein: CASSYRTGLGSPLHF.

The V and J genes are TRBV23-1 and TRBJ1-1; D uncertain. TRBV23-1 is marked as an open reading frame, function uncertain. The CDR3 contains 17 residues. V lost 2 bases and J 2 bases, leaving 18 bases between the germline ends. The CDR3 is CASSQPLREPNNTEAFF. CDR3 DNA sequence: TGCGCCAGCAGTCAACCCCTCCGGGAGCCTAATAACACTGAAGCTTTCTTT.

This clone is a singleton in its sample. V gene TRBV7-8 combines with J gene TRBJ1-2; possible D gene TRBD1, 6 bases. V gave up 3 bases and J gave up 4 bases, with 12 bases separating them. Germline CDR1 and CDR2: SGHVS and FQNEAQ. The CDR3 sequence is 14 residues long. For the CDR3, the DNA is TGTGCCAGCAGCTTCGGTAGGGGGATCTATGGCTACACCTTC. Protein: CASSFGRGIYGYTF.

This chain connects TRBV5-1 to TRBJ2-5; perhaps TRBD1 as D (6 bases). The germline V gene has CDR1 SGHRS and CDR2 YFSETQ. V shed 4 bases and J shed 5 bases, with 9 bases lying between them. The CDR3 is 12 residues long. CDR3 amino acids: CASSAQGETQYF. DNA for the CDR3: TGCGCCAGCAGCGCTCAGGGGGAGACCCAGTACTTC.

The chain employs TRBV7-9 and TRBJ1-4, with D unresolved. Trimming shortened V by 1 base and J by 6 bases, and 12 bases separated the two germline ends. The length of the CDR3 is 15 residues. CDR1 and CDR2 from the germline V gene are SEHNR and FQNEAQ (reference sequence). The CDR3 region is CASSLDGGWDEKLFF. The CDR3 region has the DNA TGTGCCAGCAGCTTAGACGGCGGGTGGGATGAAAAACTGTTTTTT.

Here the CDR3 reads CASSSKTGNYGYTF. In nucleotides, the CDR3 is TGTGCCAGCAGCTCAAAGACAGGGAACTATGGCTACACCTTC. The genes are TRBV7-2 and TRBJ1-2, with 7 bases lining up with TRBD1. The V gene's germline CDR1 is SGHTA and CDR2 FQGNSA. The CDR3 contains 14 residues. Trimming removed 4 bases from V and 2 bases from J; junction bases left unmatched: 4.

J is TRBJ2-7 and V is TRBV27, with TRBD1 matching over 9 bases. Germline V lookup: CDR1 MNHEY, CDR2 SMNVEV (reference sequence). The CDR3 has 17 amino acids. Germline trimming cut 2 bases from V and 4 bases from J; bases unmatched to any gene: 12. DNA of the CDR3: TGTGCCAGCAGTTTAATAAGGGGGACAGGGCCAGGGTACGAGCAGTACTTC. Protein product: CASSLIRGTGPGYEQYF.

Regarding this clone: The sample contains more than one DNA sequence encoding this CDR3. The gene calls are TRBV7-3 and TRBJ2-1, with a weak D call TRBD2 (6 bases). V lost 5 bases and J lost 4, with 9 bases in between. This CDR3 has 13 amino acids. Per the germline V gene, CDR1 is SGHTA and CDR2 is FQGTGA. The CDR3 nucleotides read TGTGCCAGCAGCCCCGGGACTTACAATGAGCAGTTCTTC. Protein sequence: CASSPGTYNEQFF.

The chain employs TRBV28 and TRBJ2-5; 7 nucleotides match TRBD1. V trimming: 5 bases; J trimming: 4 bases; junction bases outside the gene matches: 4. Germline V gene sequence: CDR1 MDHEN, CDR2 SYDVKM. This CDR3 has 13 residues. The CDR3, as DNA: TGTGCCAGCAGTAAGACAGGGTTAGAGACCCAGTACTTC. It codes for CASSKTGLETQYF.